This TCR beta chain stems from a study of memory CD4+ T cells and cytomegalovirus serostatus. Study background: Donors were healthy Belgian adults, 8 to 10 CMV seropositive and around 24 seronegative.

Single viable CD3+CD4+CD8-CD45RO+ cells were sorted as the memory CD4+ T cells. CMV serostatus came from serum IgG against pp150, pp28, p38, p52. V dropped 0 bases and J dropped 0; count of bases not matched to a gene: 6. From germline, CDR1 is SNHLY and CDR2 FYNNEI. CDR3 size: 17 residues. Sequenced by immunoSEQ multiplex PCR; TCRdb stores in-frame clones only, minus some. The table lists roughly 54,000 clones, around three quarters of them singletons. The genes are TRBV2 and TRBJ1-1; 8 nucleotides match TRBD1. The TCR originated in an adult in good health and CMV-seronegative. Sequencing input: memory CD4+ T cells from blood. The CDR3 sequence: CASSEAEGQVMNTEAFF. CDR3 nucleotide sequence: TGTGCCAGCAGTGAAGCGGAGGGACAGGTGATGAACACTGAAGCTTTCTTT.